This T cell receptor (beta chain) was sequenced in a study of T cells in Graves' hyperthyroidism and ophthalmopathy. Findings and limits, study-wide: The model identified upcoming ophthalmopathy a median around 6 months ahead of onset.

J lost 0 bases, V lost 4 bases, and 8 bases had no gene match. The CDR3 is 17 amino acids. This clonotype was counted many times. Its matching antigen is unknown. RNA transcripts yielded amplified TCR beta CDR3 regions. A set of HTBI primers served as the primers for a first-round RT-PCR of the TCR CDR3. From the multiplex PCR reads, TCRdb called clonotypes with MiXCR, one entry per CDR3 protein. The table lists 450,000 to 600,000 distinct CDR3 sequences, nearly 20% of them singletons. The receptor's source is a man between 35 and 55 years old with Graves' ophthalmopathy. Source material: blood. The chain joins TRBV12-3 or TRBV12-4 to TRBJ2-3, with TRBD1 identical over 9 bases. The chain's CDR3 is CASSSPYGQGSTDTQYF. Here the CDR3 DNA reads TGTGCCAGCAGTTCCCCCTACGGACAGGGGAGCACAGATACGCAGTATTTT.